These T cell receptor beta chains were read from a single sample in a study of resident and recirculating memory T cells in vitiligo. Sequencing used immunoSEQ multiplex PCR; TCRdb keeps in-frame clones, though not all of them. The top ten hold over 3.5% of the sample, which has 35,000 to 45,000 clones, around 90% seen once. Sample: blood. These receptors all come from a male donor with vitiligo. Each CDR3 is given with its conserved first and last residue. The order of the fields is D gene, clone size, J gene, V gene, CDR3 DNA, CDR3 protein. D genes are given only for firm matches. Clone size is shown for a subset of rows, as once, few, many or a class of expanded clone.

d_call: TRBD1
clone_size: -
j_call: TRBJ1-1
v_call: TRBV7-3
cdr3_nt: TGTGCCAGCAGCTCCGGGGACAGGGGAACTGAAGCTTTCTTT
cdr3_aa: CASSSGDRGTEAFF

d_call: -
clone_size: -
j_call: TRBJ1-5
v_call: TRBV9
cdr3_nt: TGTGCCAGCAGCGCGTACGGGGGAAACGGTCAGCCCCAGCATTTT
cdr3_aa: CASSAYGGNGQPQHF

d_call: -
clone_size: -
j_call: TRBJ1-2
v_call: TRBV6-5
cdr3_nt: TGTGCCAGCAGTTACTCGGCGGGAGAGGGCTACACCTTC
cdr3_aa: CASSYSAGEGYTF

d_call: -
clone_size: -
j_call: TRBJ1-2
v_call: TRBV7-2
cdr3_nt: TGTGCCAGCACCCTGATGGAGTCTTCCGGGACTGAGGGCTACACCTTC
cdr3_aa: CASTLMESSGTEGYTF

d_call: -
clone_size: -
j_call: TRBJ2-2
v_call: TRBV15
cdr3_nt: TGTGCCACCAGCAGAGAAGGCGGATCCGGGGAGCTGTTTTTT
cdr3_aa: CATSREGGSGELFF

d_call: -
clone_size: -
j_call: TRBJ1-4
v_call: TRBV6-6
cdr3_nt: TGTGCCAGCAGTTACTTTGGCGGGGAGGCGGGTGAAAAACTGTTTTTT
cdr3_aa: CASSYFGGEAGEKLFF

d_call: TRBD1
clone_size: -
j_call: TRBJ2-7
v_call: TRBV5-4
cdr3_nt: TGTGCCAGCAGCGGCAGGGACAGCTCCTACGAGCAGTACTTC
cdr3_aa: CASSGRDSSYEQYF

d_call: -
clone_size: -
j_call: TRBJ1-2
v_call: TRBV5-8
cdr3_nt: TGTGCCAGCAGCTTGAATAGAGGGTATGGCTACACCTTC
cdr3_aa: CASSLNRGYGYTF

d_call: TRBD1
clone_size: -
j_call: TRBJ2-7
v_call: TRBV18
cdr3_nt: TGTGCCAGCTCACTTTCGGGACAGAGGCTCTACGAGCAGTACTTC
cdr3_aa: CASSLSGQRLYEQYF

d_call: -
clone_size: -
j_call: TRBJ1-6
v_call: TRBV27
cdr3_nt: TGTGCCAGCAGTTTTTTAAATTCACCCCTCCACTTT
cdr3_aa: CASSFLNSPLHF

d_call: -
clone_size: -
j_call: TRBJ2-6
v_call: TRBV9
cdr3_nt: TGTGCCAGCAGCCAAGGGGCGGTGGACCGCCTATACGGCGGGGCCAACGTCCTGACTTTC
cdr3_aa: CASSQGAVDRLYGGANVLTF

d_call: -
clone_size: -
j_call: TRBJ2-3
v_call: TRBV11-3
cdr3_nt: TGTGCCAGCAGCCGTAGCGGTCGAAGCACAGATACGCAGTATTTT
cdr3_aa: CASSRSGRSTDTQYF

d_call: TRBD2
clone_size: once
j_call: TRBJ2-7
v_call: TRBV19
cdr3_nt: TGTGCCAGTAGTGCTAGCGGGGGGACGAACGAGCAGTACTTC
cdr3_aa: CASSASGGTNEQYF

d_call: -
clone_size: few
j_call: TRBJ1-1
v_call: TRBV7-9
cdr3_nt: TGTGCCAGCAGCTTCGGCGATTTCAGCGATGCTTTCTTT
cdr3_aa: CASSFGDFSDAFF

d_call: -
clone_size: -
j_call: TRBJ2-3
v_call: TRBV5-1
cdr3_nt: TGCGCCAGCAGTTACAGGGGCACAGATACGCAGTATTTT
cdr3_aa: CASSYRGTDTQYF

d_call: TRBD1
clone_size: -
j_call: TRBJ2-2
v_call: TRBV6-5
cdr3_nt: TGTGCCAGCAGTTACTGGACAGGTCCGGTTGCCGGGGAGCTGTTTTTT
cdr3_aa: CASSYWTGPVAGELFF

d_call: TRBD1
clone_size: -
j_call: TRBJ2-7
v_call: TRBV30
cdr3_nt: TGTGCCTGGAGTCGAGGACAGGGGCTCAACGAGCAGTACTTC
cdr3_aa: CAWSRGQGLNEQYF

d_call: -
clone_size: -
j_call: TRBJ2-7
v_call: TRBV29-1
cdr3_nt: TGCAGCGTTCATATCCTAGACGAGGGAGACTACGAGCAGTACTTC
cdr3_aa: CSVHILDEGDYEQYF

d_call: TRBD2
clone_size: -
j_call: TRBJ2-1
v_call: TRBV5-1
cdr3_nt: TGCGCCAGCAGCTTGCCTAGCGGGGGGGCCTCGGATGAGCAGTTCTTC
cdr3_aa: CASSLPSGGASDEQFF

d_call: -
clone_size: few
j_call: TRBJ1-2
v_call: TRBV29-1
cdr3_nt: TGCAGCGTTGTTGGGGGGGCAGGAGTTAACTATGGCTACACCTTC
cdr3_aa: CSVVGGAGVNYGYTF

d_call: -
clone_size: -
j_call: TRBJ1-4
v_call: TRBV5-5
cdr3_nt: TGTGCCAGCAGCCGGACCGGTCGCGGGGAAAAACTGTTTTTT
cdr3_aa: CASSRTGRGEKLFF

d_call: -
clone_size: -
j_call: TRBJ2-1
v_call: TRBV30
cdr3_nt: TGTGCCTGGAGTGTGTTCCATTACAATGAGCAGTTCTTC
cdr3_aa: CAWSVFHYNEQFF

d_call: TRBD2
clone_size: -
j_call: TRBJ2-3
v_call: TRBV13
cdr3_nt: TGTGCCAGCAGCTGTTCCTCCGGACTAGCGGTGTGTGATACGCAGTATTTT
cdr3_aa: CASSCSSGLAVCDTQYF

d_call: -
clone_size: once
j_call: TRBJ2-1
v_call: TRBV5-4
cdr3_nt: TGTGCCAGCAGCTTGTTCGCGGGTTCGTACAATGAGCAGTTCTTC
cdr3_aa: CASSLFAGSYNEQFF

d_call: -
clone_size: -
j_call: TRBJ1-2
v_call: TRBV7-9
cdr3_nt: TGTGCCAGCAGCCAAGAAAGTCGCCTAAGTGGCTACACCTTC
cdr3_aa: CASSQESRLSGYTF

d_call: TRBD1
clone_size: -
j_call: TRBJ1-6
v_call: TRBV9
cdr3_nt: TGTGCCAGCAGCGTAGAGGGGGCTGAGAGTTCACCCCTCCACTTT
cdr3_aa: CASSVEGAESSPLHF

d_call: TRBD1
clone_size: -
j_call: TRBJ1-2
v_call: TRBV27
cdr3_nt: TGTGCCAGCAGGATGACACAGGGGGCGAGCGGCTACACCTTC
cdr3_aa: CASRMTQGASGYTF

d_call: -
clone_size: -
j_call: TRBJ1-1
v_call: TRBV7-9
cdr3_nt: TGTGCCAGCAGAGAACCGGGACGGGAGAACATGAACACTGAAGCTTTCTTT
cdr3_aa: CASREPGRENMNTEAFF

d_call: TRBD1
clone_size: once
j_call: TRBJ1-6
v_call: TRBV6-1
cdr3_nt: TGTGCCAGCAGAGGGACAGGGTTTAATTCACCCCTCCACTTT
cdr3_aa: CASRGTGFNSPLHF

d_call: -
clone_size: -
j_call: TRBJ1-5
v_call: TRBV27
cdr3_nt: TGTGCCAGCAGTTTAACCGCAGGGAGGCGGCAGCCCCAGCATTTT
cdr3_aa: CASSLTAGRRQPQHF

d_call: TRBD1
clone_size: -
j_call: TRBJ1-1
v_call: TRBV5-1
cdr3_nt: TGCGCCAGCAGCGGACAGGGGTCGGGCACTGAAGCTTTCTTT
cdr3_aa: CASSGQGSGTEAFF

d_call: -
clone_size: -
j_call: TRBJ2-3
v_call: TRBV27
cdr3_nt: TGTGCCAGCAGTATGCAGATCCCCACAGATACGCAGTATTTT
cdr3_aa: CASSMQIPTDTQYF

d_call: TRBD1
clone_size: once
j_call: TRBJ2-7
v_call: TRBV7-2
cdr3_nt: TGTGCCAGCAAGCATCAGGGACAGGGGGCTTACGAGCAGTACTTC
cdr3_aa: CASKHQGQGAYEQYF